These 10 T cell receptor beta chains came from one sample sequenced in a study of regulatory T cells in long-lasting Graves disease. Specified time point: persistent/refractory GD, antithyroid drugs over 5 years with positive TRAb. With RNA extracted from PBMCs as input, the TCR library was made. With iRepertoire HTBI primers and Arm-PCR of CDR3 regions, TCR beta libraries were built. TCRdb redid the calling of the multiplex PCR reads with MiXCR, one entry per CDR3 protein. Of a few hundred thousand distinct CDR3 sequences in the sample, roughly 22% were seen once. This specimen was peripheral blood mononuclear cells (PBMCs), taken when the disease was refractory, from a patient treated with antithyroid drugs. The receptors were gathered from a female donor with Graves disease.

The gene calls are TRBV12-3 or TRBV12-4 and TRBJ2-3, with TRBD2 identical over 9 bases. The V segment lost 2 bases and the J segment 3 bases; nucleotides outside the gene matches: 12. The CDR3 loop spans 18 amino acids. The CDR3, as DNA: TGTGCCAGCAGTTTACGGCTAGCGGGAATCGGTGAGACAGATACGCAGTATTTT. Translation gives CASSLRLAGIGETDTQYF.

This clonotype has a count of ten or more. The J gene is TRBJ1-2, the V gene TRBV27, with D possibly TRBD1 on 6 matching bases. This CDR3 has 14 amino acids. From germline, CDR1 is MNHEY and CDR2 SMNVEV (reference sequence). V was clipped by 6 bases and J by 8 bases, with 19 bases between them. The CDR3 loop reads CASSPSGGAGGYTF. The CDR3 DNA follows: TGTGCCAGCAGCCCTTCGGGGGGCGCAGGGGGCTACACCTTC.

This clonotype was counted ten times or more. The chain combines TRBV20-1 with TRBJ1-2, with a weak D call TRBD1 (5 bases). This CDR3 is 12 amino acids long. V was trimmed by 5 bases and J by 8 bases, leaving 15 bases between them. CDR1 and CDR2 from the germline V gene are DFQATT and SNEGSKA (reference sequence). In nucleotides, the CDR3 is TGCAGTGCTCCGGACACGCCGTCGGGCTACACCTTC. The encoded protein is CSAPDTPSGYTF.

This clonotype was found many times. J is TRBJ1-2 and V is TRBV20-1; 7 bases align to TRBD1. The germline V gene encodes CDR1 DFQATT and CDR2 SNEGSKA (reference sequence). V dropped 6 bases and J dropped 13; count of bases not matched to a gene: 23. CDR3 size: 15 residues. The CDR3 DNA follows: TGCAGTGCAAACCCGATCGACAGGGAATCCGAAGGTTTCACCTTC. Protein product: CSANPIDRESEGFTF.

The chain uses TRBV27 and TRBJ2-3; D unclear. Germline values: CDR1 MNHEY, CDR2 SMNVEV (reference sequence). CDR3 length: 13 residues. The V end lost 0 bases, the J end lost 10 bases, and 11 bases lay between the germline ends. The CDR3 loop is CASSLSTPRSQYF. In DNA, the CDR3 is TGTGCCAGCAGTTTATCGACCCCCAGGTCGCAGTATTTT.

Ten or more counts support this clonotype. The chain carries TRBV19 and TRBJ1-2; 7 bases agree with TRBD1. The CDR3 contains 17 residues. Germline CDR1 LNHDA, CDR2 SQIVND (reference sequence). Germline trimming cut 9 bases from V and 2 bases from J; bases unmatched to any gene: 18. The CDR3 sequence: CASAVTSFGTDNYGYTF. The CDR3 DNA is TGTGCCAGCGCCGTCACCTCATTCGGGACAGACAACTATGGCTACACCTTC.

This clonotype has only a few counts. V is TRBV12-5 and J is TRBJ1-3; D perhaps matches TRBD1 (6 bases). V was trimmed by 1 base and J by 0 bases, leaving 16 bases between them. From germline, CDR1 is LGHNT and CDR2 FRNRAP. The CDR3 covers 18 residues. The DNA of the CDR3 is TGTGCTAGTGGTTTGGGGGACATCTCGTCGATCTCTGGAAACACCATATATTTT. Its translation is CASGLGDISSISGNTIYF.

On this clonotype: A single base separates this from a much larger clone, so it may be a read error. The chain employs TRBV12-3 or TRBV12-4 and TRBJ2-5; 8 nucleotides line up with TRBD2. Germline trimming cut 9 bases from V and 9 bases from J; bases unmatched to any gene: 9. There are 12 residues in the CDR3. As DNA, the CDR3 is TGTGCCAGGGCCCGGGAGGGTTGGGCCCAGTACTTC. Protein: CARAREGWAQYF.

In this sample, this clonotype turned up a few times. V usage is TRBV5-1 and J usage is TRBJ2-1, with TRBD2 matching over 7 bases. The CDR3 totals 14 residues. CDR1 SGHRS and CDR2 YFSETQ come from the germline V gene. The V gene end was trimmed by 2 bases and the J gene end by 8 bases; junction bases not matched to a gene: 7. CDR3 nucleotides: TGCGCCAGCAGCTTCAACAACGCGGGGGATGAGCAGTTCTTC. Protein sequence: CASSFNNAGDEQFF.

This clonotype was counted only a few times. The chain has TRBV18 and TRBJ1-4; tentative D call: TRBD1 (5 bases). V was pared by 1 base and J by 7 bases, with 22 bases between. CDR3 length: 18 amino acids. Germline V gene data show CDR1 as KGHSH and CDR2 as LQKENI. CDR3 sequence reads: CASSPLPGKGRVGEKLFF. The CDR3 nucleotides read TGTGCCAGCTCACCACTTCCAGGGAAGGGGCGAGTAGGTGAAAAACTGTTTTTT.